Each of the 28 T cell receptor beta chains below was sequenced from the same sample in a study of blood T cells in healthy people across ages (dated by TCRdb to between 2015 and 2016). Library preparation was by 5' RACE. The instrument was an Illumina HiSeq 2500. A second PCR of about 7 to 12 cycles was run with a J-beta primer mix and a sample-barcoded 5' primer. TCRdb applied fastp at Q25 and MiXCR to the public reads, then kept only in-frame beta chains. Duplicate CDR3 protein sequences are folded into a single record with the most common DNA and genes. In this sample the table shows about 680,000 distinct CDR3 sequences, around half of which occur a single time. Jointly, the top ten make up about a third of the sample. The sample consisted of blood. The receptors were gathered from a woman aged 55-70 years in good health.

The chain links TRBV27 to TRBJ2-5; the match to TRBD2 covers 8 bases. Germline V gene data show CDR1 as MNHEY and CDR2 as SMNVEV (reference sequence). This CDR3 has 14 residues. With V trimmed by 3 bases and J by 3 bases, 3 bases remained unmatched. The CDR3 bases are TGTGCCAGCAGTTTTAGCGGGACGAAAGAGACCCAGTACTTC. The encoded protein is CASSFSGTKETQYF.

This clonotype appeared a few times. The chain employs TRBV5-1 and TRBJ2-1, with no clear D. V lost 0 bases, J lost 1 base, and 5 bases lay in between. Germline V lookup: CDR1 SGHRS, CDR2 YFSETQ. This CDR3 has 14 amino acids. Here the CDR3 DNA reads TGCGCCAGCAGCTTGGAAGCTTCCTACAATGAGCAGTTCTTC. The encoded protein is CASSLEASYNEQFF.

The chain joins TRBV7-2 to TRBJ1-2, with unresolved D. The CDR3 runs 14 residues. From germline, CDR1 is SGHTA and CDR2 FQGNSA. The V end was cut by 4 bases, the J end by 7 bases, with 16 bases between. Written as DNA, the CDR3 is TGTGCCAGCAGCTCAGCTGGGAGTAGTCGTGGCTACACCTTC. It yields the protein CASSSAGSSRGYTF.

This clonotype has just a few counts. The CDR3 spells CASSRQPPYGYTF. The DNA for the CDR3 is TGTGCCAGCAGTAGACAGCCTCCCTATGGCTACACCTTC. V usage is TRBV7-2 and J usage is TRBJ1-2; TRBD1 is a possible D gene (5 bases). The germline gives CDR1 SGHTA, CDR2 FQGNSA. V shed 6 bases and J shed 4 bases, with 12 bases lying between them. The CDR3 loop spans 13 amino acids.

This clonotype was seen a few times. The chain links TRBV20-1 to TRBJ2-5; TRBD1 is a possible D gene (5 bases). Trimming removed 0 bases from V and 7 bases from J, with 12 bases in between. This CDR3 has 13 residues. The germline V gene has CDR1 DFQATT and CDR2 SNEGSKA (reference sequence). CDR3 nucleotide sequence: TGCAGTGCTAGAGACCCCATAAGGGGGACCCAGTACTTC. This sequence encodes CSARDPIRGTQYF.

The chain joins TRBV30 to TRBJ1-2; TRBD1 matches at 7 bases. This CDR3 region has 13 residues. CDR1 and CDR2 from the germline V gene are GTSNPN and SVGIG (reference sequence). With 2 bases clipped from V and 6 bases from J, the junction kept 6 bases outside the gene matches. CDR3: CAWSTDREDGYTF. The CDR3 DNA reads TGTGCCTGGAGTACCGACAGGGAGGATGGCTACACCTTC.

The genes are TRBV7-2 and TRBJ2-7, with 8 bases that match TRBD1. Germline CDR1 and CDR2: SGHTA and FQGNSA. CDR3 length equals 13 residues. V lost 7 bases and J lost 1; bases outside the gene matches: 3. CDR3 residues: CASTRGRSYEQYF. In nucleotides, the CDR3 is TGTGCCAGCACCAGGGGGCGGTCCTACGAGCAGTACTTC.

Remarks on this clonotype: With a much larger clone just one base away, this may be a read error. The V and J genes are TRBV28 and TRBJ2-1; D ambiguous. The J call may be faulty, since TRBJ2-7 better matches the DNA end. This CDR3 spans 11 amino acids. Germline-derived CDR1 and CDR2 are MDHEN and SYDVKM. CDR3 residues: CASSLSCEQYF. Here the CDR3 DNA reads TGTGCCAGCAGTTTATCGTGCGAGCAGTACTTC.

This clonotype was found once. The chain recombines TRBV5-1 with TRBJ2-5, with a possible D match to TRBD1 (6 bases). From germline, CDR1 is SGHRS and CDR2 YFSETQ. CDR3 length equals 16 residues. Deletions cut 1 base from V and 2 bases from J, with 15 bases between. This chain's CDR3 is CASSLSGGAGQETQYF. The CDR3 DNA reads TGCGCCAGCAGCTTGAGTGGGGGCGCTGGTCAAGAGACCCAGTACTTC.

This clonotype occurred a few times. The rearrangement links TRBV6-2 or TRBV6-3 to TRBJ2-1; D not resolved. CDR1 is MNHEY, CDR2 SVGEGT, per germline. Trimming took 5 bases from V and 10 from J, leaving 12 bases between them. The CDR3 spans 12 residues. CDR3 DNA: TGTGCCAGCAGTACTTTGTCAGGCGAGCAGTTCTTC. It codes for CASSTLSGEQFF.

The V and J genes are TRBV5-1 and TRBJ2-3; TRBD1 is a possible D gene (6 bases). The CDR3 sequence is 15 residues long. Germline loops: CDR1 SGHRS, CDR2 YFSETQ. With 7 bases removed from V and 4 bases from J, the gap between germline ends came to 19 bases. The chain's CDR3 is CASHQGDRIADTQYF. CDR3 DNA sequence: TGCGCCAGCCATCAAGGCGACAGGATCGCAGATACGCAGTATTTT.

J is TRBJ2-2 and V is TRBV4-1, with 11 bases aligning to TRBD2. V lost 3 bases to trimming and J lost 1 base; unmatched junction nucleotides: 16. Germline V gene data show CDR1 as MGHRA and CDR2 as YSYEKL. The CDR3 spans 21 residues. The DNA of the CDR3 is TGCGCCAGCAGCCACCGACCATTCGACACCACTAGCGGGAGGAACACCGGGGAGCTGTTTTTT. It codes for CASSHRPFDTTSGRNTGELFF.

CDR3 sequence: CASKRTGTPYGYTF. The CDR3 DNA sequence: TGTGCCAGCAAGAGGACAGGGACCCCCTATGGCTACACCTTC. The chain joins TRBV6-1 to TRBJ1-2; TRBD1 aligns across 8 bases. The ends lost 7 bases at V and 4 bases at J; junction bases unmatched: 8. The CDR3 length is 14 residues. Germline CDR1 MNHNS, CDR2 SASEGT.

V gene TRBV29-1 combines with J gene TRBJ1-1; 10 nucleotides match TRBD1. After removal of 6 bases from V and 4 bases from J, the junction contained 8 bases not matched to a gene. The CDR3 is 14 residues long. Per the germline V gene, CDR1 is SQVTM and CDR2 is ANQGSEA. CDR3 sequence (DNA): TGCAGCGTCAAGGACAGGGGGTCCCCCACTGAAGCTTTCTTT. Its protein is CSVKDRGSPTEAFF.

CDR3 in amino acids: CASSQRLALQETQYF. Here the CDR3 DNA reads TGTGCCAGCAGCCAAAGACTAGCCCTCCAAGAGACCCAGTACTTC. This chain uses TRBV3-1 with TRBJ2-5, with 7 bases lining up with TRBD2. The V gene end was trimmed by 2 bases and the J gene end by 1 base; junction bases not matched to a gene: 4. The CDR3 has 15 residues. The germline CDR1 and CDR2 sequences are LGHDT and YNNKEL (reference sequence).

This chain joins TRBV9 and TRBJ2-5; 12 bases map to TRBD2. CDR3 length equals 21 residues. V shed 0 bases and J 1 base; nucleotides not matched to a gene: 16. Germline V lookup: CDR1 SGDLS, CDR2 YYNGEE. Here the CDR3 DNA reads TGTGCCAGCAGCGTAGGTGTTTCGGGACAGAGGACTAGCGGGATCCAAGAGACCCAGTACTTC. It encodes CASSVGVSGQRTSGIQETQYF. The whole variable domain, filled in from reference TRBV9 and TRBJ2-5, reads DSGVTQTPKHLITATGQRVTLRCSPRSGDLSVYWYQQSLDQGLQFLIQYYNGEERAKGNILERFSAQQFPDLHSELNLSSLELGDSALYFCASSVGVSGQRTSGIQETQYFGPGTRLLVL.

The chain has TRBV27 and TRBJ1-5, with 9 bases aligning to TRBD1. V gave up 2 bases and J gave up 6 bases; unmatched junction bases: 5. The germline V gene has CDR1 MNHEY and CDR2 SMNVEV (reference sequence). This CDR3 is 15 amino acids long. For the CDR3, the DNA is TGTGCCAGCAGTTTAGGGGGACAGGGAGCTCAGCCCCAGCATTTT. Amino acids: CASSLGGQGAQPQHF.

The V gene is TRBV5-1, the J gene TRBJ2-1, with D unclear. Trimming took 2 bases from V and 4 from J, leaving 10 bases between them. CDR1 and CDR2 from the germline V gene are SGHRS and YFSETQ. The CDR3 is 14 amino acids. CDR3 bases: TGCGCCAGCAGCTTTGGGGTGGGGTACAATGAGCAGTTCTTC. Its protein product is CASSFGVGYNEQFF.

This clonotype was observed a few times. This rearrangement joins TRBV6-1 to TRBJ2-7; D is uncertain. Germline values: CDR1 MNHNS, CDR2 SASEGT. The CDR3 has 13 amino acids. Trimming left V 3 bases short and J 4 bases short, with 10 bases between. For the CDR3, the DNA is TGTGCCAGCAGTGAGGCTAAGGTTTACGAGCAGTACTTC. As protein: CASSEAKVYEQYF.

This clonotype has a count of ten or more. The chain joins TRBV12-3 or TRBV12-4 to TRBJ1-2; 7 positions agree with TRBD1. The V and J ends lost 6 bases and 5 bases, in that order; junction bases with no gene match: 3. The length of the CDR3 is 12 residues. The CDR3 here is CASSQQGYGYTF. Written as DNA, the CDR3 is TGTGCCAGCAGCCAACAGGGGTATGGCTACACCTTC.

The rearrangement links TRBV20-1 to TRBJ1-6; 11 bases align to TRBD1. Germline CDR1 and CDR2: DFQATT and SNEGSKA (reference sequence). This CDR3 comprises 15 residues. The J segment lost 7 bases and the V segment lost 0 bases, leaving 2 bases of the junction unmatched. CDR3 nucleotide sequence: TGCAGTGCTAGAGAGCGGGACAGGGGGAATTCACCCCTCCACTTT. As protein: CSARERDRGNSPLHF.

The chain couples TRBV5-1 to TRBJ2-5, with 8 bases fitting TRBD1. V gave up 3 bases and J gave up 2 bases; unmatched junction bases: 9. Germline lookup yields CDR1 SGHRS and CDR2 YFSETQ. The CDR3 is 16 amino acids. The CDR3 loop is CASSWGQGASQETQYF. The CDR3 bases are TGCGCCAGCAGCTGGGGTCAGGGGGCTTCTCAAGAGACCCAGTACTTC.

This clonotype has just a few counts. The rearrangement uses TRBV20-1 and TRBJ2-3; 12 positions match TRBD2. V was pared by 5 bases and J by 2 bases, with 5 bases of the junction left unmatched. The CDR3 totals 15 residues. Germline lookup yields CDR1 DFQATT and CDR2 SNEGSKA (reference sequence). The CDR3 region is CSASGLAGHTDTQYF. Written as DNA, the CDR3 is TGCAGTGCTTCAGGACTAGCGGGACACACAGATACGCAGTATTTT.

The CDR3 DNA reads as TGCAGTGCTAGATCTTACATATCCTACGAGCAGTACTTC. Its translation: CSARSYISYEQYF. The J gene is TRBJ2-7, the V gene TRBV20-1; D remains unclear. This CDR3 contains 13 residues. CDR1 is DFQATT, CDR2 SNEGSKA, per germline (reference sequence). V lost 2 bases and J 1 base, leaving 9 bases between the germline ends.

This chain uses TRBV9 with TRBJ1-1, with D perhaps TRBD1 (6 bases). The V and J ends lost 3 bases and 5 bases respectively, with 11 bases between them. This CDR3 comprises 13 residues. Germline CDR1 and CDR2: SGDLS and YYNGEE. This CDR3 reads CASSAYQGTEAFF. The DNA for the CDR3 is TGTGCCAGCAGCGCATACCAGGGGACTGAAGCTTTCTTT.

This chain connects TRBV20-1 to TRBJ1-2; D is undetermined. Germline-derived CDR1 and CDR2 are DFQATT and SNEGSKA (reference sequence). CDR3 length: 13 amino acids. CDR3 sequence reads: CSAGRASNYGYTF. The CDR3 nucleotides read TGCAGCGCCGGGAGGGCCTCAAACTATGGCTACACCTTC.

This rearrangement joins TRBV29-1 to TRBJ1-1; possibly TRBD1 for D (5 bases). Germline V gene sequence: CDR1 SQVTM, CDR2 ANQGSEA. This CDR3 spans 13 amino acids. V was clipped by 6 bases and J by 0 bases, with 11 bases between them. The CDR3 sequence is CSVGRGMNTEAFF. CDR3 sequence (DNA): TGCAGCGTAGGTAGGGGAATGAACACTGAAGCTTTCTTT.

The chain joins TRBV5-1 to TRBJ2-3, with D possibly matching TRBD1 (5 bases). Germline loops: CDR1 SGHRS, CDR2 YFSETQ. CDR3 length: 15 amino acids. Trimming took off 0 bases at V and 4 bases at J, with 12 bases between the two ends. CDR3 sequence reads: CASSLEGVGADTQYF. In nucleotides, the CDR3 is TGCGCCAGCAGCTTGGAAGGGGTAGGCGCAGATACGCAGTATTTT.